The source of this T cell receptor (beta chain) is a study of technical replicates of blood from a handful of donors. V shed 7 bases and J shed 10 bases, with 23 bases lying between them. Germline CDR1 and CDR2: LNHDA and SQIVND (reference sequence). This CDR3 spans 15 amino acids. This clone was observed once. Using immunoSEQ multiplex PCR, the repertoire was profiled, and TCRdb retains in-frame clones only, with some absent. This sample has around 97,000 clones, with approximately 96% found just once. V usage is TRBV19 and J usage is TRBJ2-1, with D perhaps TRBD1 (7 bases). The receptor was derived from a human donor in good health. Specimen: T cells isolated from PBMCs. CDR3 in DNA: TGTGCCAGTATGACAGGGAGGCTTGGGAGTGCAGAGCAGTTCTTC. The encoded protein is CASMTGRLGSAEQFF.